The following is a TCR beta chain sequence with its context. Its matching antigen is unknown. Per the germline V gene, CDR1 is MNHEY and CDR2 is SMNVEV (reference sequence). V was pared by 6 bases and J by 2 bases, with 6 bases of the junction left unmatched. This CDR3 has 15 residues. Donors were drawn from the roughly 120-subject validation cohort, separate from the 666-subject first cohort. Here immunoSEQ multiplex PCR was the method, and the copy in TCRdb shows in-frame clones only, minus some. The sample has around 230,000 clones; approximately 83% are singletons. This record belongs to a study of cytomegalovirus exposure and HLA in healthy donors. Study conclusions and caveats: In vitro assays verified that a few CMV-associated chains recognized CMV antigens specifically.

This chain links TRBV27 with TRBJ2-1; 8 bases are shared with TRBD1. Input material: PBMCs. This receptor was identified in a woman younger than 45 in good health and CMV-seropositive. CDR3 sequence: CASRLTGGTYNEQFF. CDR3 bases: TGTGCCAGCAGATTAACAGGGGGAACCTACAATGAGCAGTTCTTC.